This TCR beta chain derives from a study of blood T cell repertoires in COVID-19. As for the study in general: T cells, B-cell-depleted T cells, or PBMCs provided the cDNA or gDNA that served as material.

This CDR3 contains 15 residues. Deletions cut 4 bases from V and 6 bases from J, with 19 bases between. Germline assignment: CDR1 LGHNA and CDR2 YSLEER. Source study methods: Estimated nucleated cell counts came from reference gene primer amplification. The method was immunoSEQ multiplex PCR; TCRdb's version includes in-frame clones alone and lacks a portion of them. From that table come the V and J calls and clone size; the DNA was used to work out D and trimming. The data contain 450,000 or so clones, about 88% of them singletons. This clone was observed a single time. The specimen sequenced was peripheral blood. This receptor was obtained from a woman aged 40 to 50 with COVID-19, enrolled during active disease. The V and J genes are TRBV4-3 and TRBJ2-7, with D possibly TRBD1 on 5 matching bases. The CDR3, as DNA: TGCGCCAGCAGCCCTACTTTGGGGCACGACCGCGAGCAGTACTTC. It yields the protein CASSPTLGHDREQYF.